A single sample gave rise to the 14 T cell receptor beta chains below, sequenced in a study of T cell repertoires in cytomegalovirus infection. No antigen has been assigned to these receptors. TCRdb re-analysed the reads in MiXCR, keeping a single row per CDR3 protein. The sample lists about 830,000 distinct CDR3 sequences; approximately 32% were seen once. Sample: cultured CD8+ T cells from PBMCs, taken from culture after CMV antigen stimulation. All receptors derive from a human donor in good health (CMV status not recorded). Some clones in this sample may be carry-over from other donors' samples.

With respect to this clonotype: This could be a read error, since a much larger clone is one nucleotide away. The J gene is TRBJ1-5, the V gene TRBV7-3; 8 bases fit TRBD1. The CDR3 has 17 amino acids. Germline loops: CDR1 SGHTA, CDR2 FQGTGA. In DNA, the CDR3 is TGTGCCAGCAGCTTAGCAGGGGGCGCATATAGCATTCAGCCCCAGCATTTT. It translates to CASSLAGGAYSIQPQHF.

The chain has TRBV5-1 and TRBJ2-5; the D gene could be TRBD1 or TRBD2 (6 bases each). Trimming took off 4 bases at V and 3 bases at J, with 13 bases between the two ends. The CDR3 totals 14 residues. CDR1 SGHRS and CDR2 YFSETQ come from the germline V gene. In DNA, the CDR3 is TGCGCCAGCAGCAGGGGGAGGCAGAAAGAGACCCAGTACTTC. This gives the protein CASSRGRQKETQYF. The whole variable domain, filled in from reference TRBV5-1 and TRBJ2-5, reads KAGVTQTPRYLIKTRGQQVTLSCSPISGHRSVSWYQQTPGQGLQFLFEYFSETQRNKGNFPGRFSGRQFSNSRSEMNVSTLELGDSALYLCASSRGRQKETQYFGPGTRLLVL.

The chain combines TRBV11-3 with TRBJ1-1; TRBD1 agrees at 9 bases. V was clipped by 5 bases and J by 1 base; unmatched bases: 8. This CDR3 region has 16 residues. Per the germline V gene, CDR1 is SGHNT and CDR2 is YENEEA. The CDR3 is CASSTRTGAGNTEAFF. CDR3 DNA: TGTGCCAGCAGCACCCGGACAGGGGCTGGGAACACTGAAGCTTTCTTT.

This clonotype was found once. This chain connects TRBV13 to TRBJ2-7; 8 bases fit TRBD1. The CDR3 is 14 residues long. V gave up 5 bases and J gave up 3 bases; unmatched junction bases: 6. CDR1 and CDR2 (germline): PRHDT, FYEKMQ (reference sequence). The CDR3 nucleotides are TGTGCCAGCAGCACCGGACAGGGCCACTACGAGCAGTACGTC. It is translated as CASSTGQGHYEQYV.

The V and J genes are TRBV15 and TRBJ1-6, with TRBD1 as a possible D gene (5 bases). Germline-derived CDR1 and CDR2 are LNHNV and YYDKDF (reference sequence). Between the trimmed V and J ends, which lost 1 base and 8 bases, there was a span of 12 bases. The CDR3 has 15 amino acids. CDR3 amino acids: CATSRGRGLDSPLHF. CDR3 sequence (DNA): TGTGCCACCAGCAGAGGACGGGGGTTGGATTCACCCCTCCACTTT.

For this clonotype: This clone may be a read error of a much larger clone one base away. V and J are TRBV7-8 and TRBJ2-5, with 11 bases that match TRBD2. The CDR3 covers 17 residues. Germline loops: CDR1 SGHVS, CDR2 FQNEAQ. V gave up 4 bases and J gave up 2 bases; unmatched junction bases: 9. CDR3 nucleotide sequence: TGTGCCAGCAGCTGGAACATACTAGCGGGGGTGCAAGAGACCCAGTACTTC. It is translated as CASSWNILAGVQETQYF.

V and J are TRBV5-1 and TRBJ2-1; D is perhaps TRBD1 or TRBD2 (5 bases each). Germline CDR1 reads SGHRS; CDR2 reads YFSETQ. This CDR3 has 17 amino acids. The V and J ends lost 2 bases and 0 bases respectively, with 15 bases between them. CDR3 nucleotides: TGCGCCAGCAGCTTCCGCTCGGGACGGAGCTCCTACAATGAGCAGTTCTTC. The encoded protein is CASSFRSGRSSYNEQFF.

This clonotype was counted only a few times. The genes are TRBV6-5 and TRBJ1-6; D is ambiguous. CDR3 size: 17 residues. Germline V gene lookup returns CDR1 MNHEY and CDR2 SVGAGI. V was trimmed by 0 bases and J by 0 bases, leaving 9 bases between them. The CDR3 DNA is TGTGCCAGCAGTTACTCCCCGAGGAGCTCCTATAATTCACCCCTCCACTTT. Translating it yields CASSYSPRSSYNSPLHF.

This chain joins TRBV5-3 and TRBJ1-4; no reliable D call. Being an ORF, TRBV5-3 has a function that is uncertain. V was cut by 9 bases and J by 2 bases, with 14 bases left in between. The CDR3 contains 14 residues. The CDR3 bases are TGTGCCAACAGCTTCTCCAGCACTAATGAAAAACTGTTTTTT. Its translation: CANSFSSTNEKLFF.

V is TRBV7-4 and J is TRBJ2-6; TRBD1 or TRBD2 may be the D gene (5 bases each). The V gene lost 1 base and the J gene lost 3 bases, with 7 bases spanning the gap. Germline CDR1 and CDR2: SGHVT and SQSDAQ. This CDR3 is built from 15 residues. CDR3 coding DNA: TGTGCCAGCAGCTTAGTGGGGGATGGGGCCAACGTCCTGACTTTC. Protein product: CASSLVGDGANVLTF.

This clonotype was detected a few times. J is TRBJ1-1 and V is TRBV6-2 or TRBV6-3, with no clear D. CDR3 size: 14 residues. Germline assignment: CDR1 MNHEY and CDR2 SVGEGT. Trimming left V 5 bases short and J 4 bases short, with 14 bases between. CDR3 in DNA: TGTGCCAGCAGTCCCGGTATGGCTGGCACTGAAGCTTTCTTT. It specifies CASSPGMAGTEAFF.

This clonotype has just a few counts. This chain uses TRBV4-1 with TRBJ2-7; 8 bases are shared with TRBD1. Trimming cost V 5 bases and J 6 bases; bases outside gene matches: 9. CDR1 and CDR2 (germline): MGHRA, YSYEKL. The length of the CDR3 is 14 residues. CDR3 amino acids: CASSLSGTGGEQYV. Here the CDR3 DNA reads TGCGCCAGCAGCTTGTCCGGGACAGGTGGCGAGCAGTACGTC.

The V and J genes are TRBV19 and TRBJ2-2, with 7 bases matching TRBD1. The CDR3 sequence is 15 residues long. In germline, CDR1 is LNHDA, CDR2 SQIVND (reference sequence). The V gene end was trimmed by 8 bases and the J gene end by 1 base; junction bases not matched to a gene: 7. CDR3 sequence (DNA): TGTGCCAGTCGGCCTCGGACAGGGAACACCGGGGAGCTGTTTTTT. It specifies CASRPRTGNTGELFF.

This clonotype came up a few times. The V gene is TRBV12-3 or TRBV12-4, the J gene TRBJ2-5, with 7 bases matching TRBD1. The junction had 11 bases not matched to a gene; V was cut back by 5 bases and J by 5 bases. The CDR3 has 15 residues. Here the CDR3 DNA reads TGTGCCAGCAGTCCCAAGGGGGCTGGTAGTGAGACCCAGTACTTC. It codes for CASSPKGAGSETQYF.